The source of this T cell receptor beta chain is a study of T cell changes during pregnancy in multiple sclerosis. This CDR3 has 15 amino acids. CDR1 and CDR2 from the germline V gene are SGHNT and YYREEE (reference sequence). V lost 3 bases and J lost 6; bases outside the gene matches: 9. TCRdb's table, derived via immunoSEQ multiplex PCR, lists solely in-frame clones and lacks some. The profile shows about 40,000 clones, roughly 94% of them singletons. This rearrangement joins TRBV5-4 to TRBJ2-7; TRBD2 agrees at 10 bases. This specimen consisted of peripheral blood, obtained in the third trimester of pregnancy. The TCR was taken from a female donor with multiple sclerosis, enrolled in a pregnancy study. CDR3 amino acids: CASSSEAGGPSEQYF. As DNA, the CDR3 is TGTGCCAGCAGCTCAGAAGCGGGGGGGCCGTCCGAGCAGTACTTC.